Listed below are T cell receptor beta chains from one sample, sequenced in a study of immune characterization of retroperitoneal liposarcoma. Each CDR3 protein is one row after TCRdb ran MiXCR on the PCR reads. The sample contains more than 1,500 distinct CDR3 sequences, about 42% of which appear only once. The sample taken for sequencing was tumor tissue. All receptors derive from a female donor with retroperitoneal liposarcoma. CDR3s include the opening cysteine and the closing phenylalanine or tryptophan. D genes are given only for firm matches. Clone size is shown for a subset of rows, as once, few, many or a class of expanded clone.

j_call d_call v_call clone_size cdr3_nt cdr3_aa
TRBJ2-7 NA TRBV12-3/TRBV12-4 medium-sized TGTGCCAGCAGGCCGGGAAAGGCAGGGGGGTGGTTCGAGCAGTACTTC CASRPGKAGGWFEQYF
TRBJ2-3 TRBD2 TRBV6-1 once TGTGCCATCTGGGGGAGGGTAGCAGATACGCAGTATTTT CAIWGRVADTQYF
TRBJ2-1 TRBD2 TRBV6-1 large TGTGCCAGCAGTGACCCGGGACTAGCGGGGACTTACTCCTACAATGAGCAGTTCTTC CASSDPGLAGTYSYNEQFF
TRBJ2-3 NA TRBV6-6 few TGTGCCAGCAGTTACGACTCGGTTGGGGCCACAGATACGCAGTATTTT CASSYDSVGATDTQYF
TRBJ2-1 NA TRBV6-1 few TGTGCCAGCAGTGAAGAGTGGCAGTCCTACAATGAGCAGTTCTTC CASSEEWQSYNEQFF
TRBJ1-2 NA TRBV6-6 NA TGTGCCAGCAGAAAAACAGGAGCTTATGGCTACACCTTC CASRKTGAYGYTF
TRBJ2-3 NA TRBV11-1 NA TGTGCCAGCAGCGACAAGTACGTGACAGATACGCAGTATTTT CASSDKYVTDTQYF
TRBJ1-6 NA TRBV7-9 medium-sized TGTGCCAGCAGCTTAGGACAGCCTAACTCACCCCTCCACTTT CASSLGQPNSPLHF
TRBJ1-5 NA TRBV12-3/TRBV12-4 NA TGTGCCAGCAGTCTGTCCGGAATGGGTCAGCCCCAGCATTTT CASSLSGMGQPQHF
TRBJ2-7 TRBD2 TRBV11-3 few TGTGCCAGCAGCCCCGGGGCGGGAGAAGGGACCTTCTCCTACGAGCAGTACTTC CASSPGAGEGTFSYEQYF